This T cell receptor beta chain was sequenced during a study of long-term antiretroviral therapy in people with HIV. Study-wide background: Some samples came about a decade before the 2015 immediate-ART recommendation, and these were the earliest.

CDR3 length equals 14 residues. In germline, CDR1 is SEHNR, CDR2 FQNEAQ (reference sequence). The V segment lost 5 bases and the J segment 1 base; nucleotides outside the gene matches: 3. With survey level as its setting, the immunoSEQ assay was v3.0. Profiled with immunoSEQ multiplex PCR; TCRdb holds only in-frame clones, not every one. The sample carries some 19,000 clones, approximately 84% recorded once. The sample in question was unsorted PBMCs, obtained 0.9 years after starting antiretroviral therapy. The chain is built from TRBV7-9 and TRBJ2-3; TRBD1 aligns across 7 bases. This TCR derives from a man between 18 and 29 years old with HIV. The CDR3 DNA follows: TGTGCCAGCAGCGCACAGGGGCGCACAGATACGCAGTATTTT. Its translation is CASSAQGRTDTQYF.